The next 25 T cell receptor beta chains were all read from a single sample in a study of chemoradiotherapy in HPV16-positive cancers. The method was immunoSEQ multiplex PCR; TCRdb's version includes in-frame clones alone and lacks a portion of them. The sample carries 29,000 or so clones, about 91% recorded once. The sequenced sample was blood, obtained from a patient who underwent chemoradiotherapy. These TCRs come from a human donor with HPV-associated anogenital cancer.

This clone was counted a few times. V and J are TRBV19 and TRBJ1-2; weak D call: TRBD1 (6 bases). Per the germline V gene, CDR1 is LNHDA and CDR2 is SQIVND (reference sequence). Trimming left V 4 bases short and J 3 bases short, with 21 bases between. This CDR3 contains 17 residues. CDR3 sequence reads: CASSTGTNYPGDYGYTF. The DNA for the CDR3 is TGTGCCAGTAGTACCGGGACAAACTACCCGGGAGACTATGGCTACACCTTC. The full variable domain, with the rest looked up from reference TRBV19 and TRBJ1-2, is DGGITQSPKYLFRKEGQNVTLSCEQNLNHDAMYWYRQDPGQGLRLIYYSQIVNDFQKGDIAEGYSVSREKKESFPLTVTSAQKNPTAFYLCASSTGTNYPGDYGYTFGSGTRLTVV.

The chain employs TRBV25-1 and TRBJ2-3, with a possible D match to TRBD1 (5 bases). Germline CDR1 reads MGHDK; CDR2 reads SYGVNS. The CDR3 is made up of 15 amino acids. V was clipped by 1 base and J by 0 bases, with 8 bases between them. CDR3 sequence reads: CASSEWGRSTDTQYF. The CDR3 nucleotides read TGTGCCAGCAGTGAATGGGGCAGAAGCACAGATACGCAGTATTTT.

V usage is TRBV5-3 and J usage is TRBJ1-1, with D possibly TRBD1 on 6 matching bases. TRBV5-3 is an open reading frame, and its role is uncertain. The CDR3 totals 13 residues. V was cut by 1 base and J by 4 bases, with 8 bases left in between. CDR3 sequence reads: CARSLRGITEAFF. CDR3 bases: TGTGCCAGAAGCTTGAGGGGGATCACTGAAGCTTTCTTT.

The V and J genes are TRBV28 and TRBJ1-1; 12 bases align to TRBD1. The trim removed 4 bases at V and 4 bases at J, leaving 4 bases unmatched. The length of the CDR3 is 15 residues. Germline assignment: CDR1 MDHEN and CDR2 SYDVKM. The CDR3 sequence: CASSSGQGAPTEAFF. CDR3 in DNA: TGTGCCAGCAGTTCGGGACAGGGGGCGCCCACTGAAGCTTTCTTT.

This clone showed up just once. The chain employs TRBV7-2 and TRBJ2-1; 9 nucleotides line up with TRBD2. This CDR3 contains 16 residues. V was clipped by 3 bases and J by 3 bases; unmatched bases: 6. Germline assignment: CDR1 SGHTA and CDR2 FQGNSA. The DNA for the CDR3 is TGTGCCAGCAGCTTCTTGCGGGGGGGCCGCTACAATGAGCAGTTCTTC. Its translation: CASSFLRGGRYNEQFF.

This clone was counted a few times. This sequence joins TRBV9 and TRBJ1-1, with TRBD1 as a possible D gene (5 bases). The CDR3 loop spans 13 amino acids. Germline-derived CDR1 and CDR2 are SGDLS and YYNGEE. The V end lost 3 bases, the J end lost 2 bases, and 8 bases lay between the germline ends. Here the CDR3 reads CASSATANTEAFF. CDR3 in DNA: TGTGCCAGCAGCGCGACAGCTAACACTGAAGCTTTCTTT.

This chain connects TRBV6-4 to TRBJ2-3, with a weak D call TRBD1 (6 bases). This CDR3 has 14 residues. CDR1 is MRHNA, CDR2 SNTAGT, per germline. V was clipped by 4 bases and J by 3 bases, with 11 bases between them. Here the CDR3 reads CASSVQGWTDTQYF. The CDR3 DNA is TGTGCCAGCAGTGTACAGGGCTGGACAGATACGCAGTATTTT.

The chain carries TRBV4-3 and TRBJ1-1; no firm D call. There are 13 residues in the CDR3. Germline V gives CDR1 LGHNA, CDR2 YSLEER. V gave up 0 bases and J gave up 5 bases, with 7 bases separating them. For the CDR3, the DNA is TGCGCCAGCAGCCAAGACCAAGGGACTGAAGCTTTCTTT. Amino acids: CASSQDQGTEAFF.

The rearrangement uses TRBV27 and TRBJ2-7, with 14 bases aligning to TRBD2. Unmatched junction bases numbered 5, after V lost 3 bases and J lost 4 bases. Germline-derived CDR1 and CDR2 are MNHEY and SMNVEV (reference sequence). This CDR3 region has 16 residues. CDR3 region: CASSFGTSGRGYEQYF. CDR3 DNA: TGTGCCAGCAGTTTCGGGACTAGCGGGAGAGGGTACGAGCAGTACTTC.

J is TRBJ1-4 and V is TRBV7-9, with no clear D. This CDR3 is 17 amino acids long. Per the germline V gene, CDR1 is SEHNR and CDR2 is FQNEAQ (reference sequence). V was shortened by 5 bases and J by 2 bases, with 18 bases between the two germline ends. CDR3 in DNA: TGTGCCAGCAGCCCCACGGACCGACACAGCACTAATGAAAAACTGTTTTTT. Amino acid sequence: CASSPTDRHSTNEKLFF.

V and J are TRBV4-1 and TRBJ2-2, with D perhaps matching TRBD1 (6 bases). The CDR3 contains 15 residues. Germline CDR1 reads MGHRA; CDR2 reads YSYEKL. Between the trimmed V and J ends, which lost 1 base and 2 bases, there was a span of 8 bases. CDR3 protein: CASSQGTANTGELFF. In DNA, the CDR3 is TGCGCCAGCAGCCAAGGGACAGCCAACACCGGGGAGCTGTTTTTT.

The chain employs TRBV5-6 and TRBJ1-1, with a tentative D call TRBD1 (5 bases). This CDR3 region has 13 residues. Trimming removed 2 bases at V and 1 base at J, with 6 bases between. Germline V lookup: CDR1 SGHDT, CDR2 YYEEEE. The CDR3 DNA sequence: TGTGCCAGCAGCTTAGGGGCGAACACTGAAGCTTTCTTT. Protein product: CASSLGANTEAFF.

For the CDR3, the DNA is TGCGCCAGCAGAATGACAGGGGATGGTTTGGCTGAAGCTTTCTTT. Translated: CASRMTGDGLAEAFF. V usage is TRBV5-1 and J usage is TRBJ1-1; 8 nucleotides agree with TRBD1. CDR1 and CDR2 from the germline V gene are SGHRS and YFSETQ. The CDR3 contains 15 residues. Unmatched junction bases numbered 12, after V lost 5 bases and J lost 6 bases.

This clone was picked up a small number of times. This chain joins TRBV19 and TRBJ1-4; 7 bases agree with TRBD1. This CDR3 spans 14 amino acids. V was pared by 3 bases and J by 8 bases, with 6 bases of the junction left unmatched. The germline V gene encodes CDR1 LNHDA and CDR2 SQIVND (reference sequence). As DNA, the CDR3 is TGTGCCAGTAGTATCGGGACAGCGGGGGAAAAACTGTTTTTT. Protein sequence: CASSIGTAGEKLFF.

The chain combines TRBV27 with TRBJ2-5; D unclear. The CDR3 is 13 amino acids. The germline gives CDR1 MNHEY, CDR2 SMNVEV (reference sequence). V lost 4 bases to trimming and J lost 5 bases, with 11 bases between them. The CDR3 reads CASSYTLWETQYF. The CDR3 DNA follows: TGTGCCAGCAGTTACACTCTCTGGGAGACCCAGTACTTC.

The genes are TRBV6-5 and TRBJ1-1; D may be TRBD1 (6 bases). V was pared by 0 bases and J by 5 bases, with 10 bases between. This CDR3 spans 14 amino acids. Germline values: CDR1 MNHEY, CDR2 SVGAGI. The CDR3: CASSYSIRGTEAFF. The CDR3 nucleotides read TGTGCCAGCAGTTACTCGATCAGGGGTACTGAAGCTTTCTTT.

This chain connects TRBV19 to TRBJ2-5; D is possibly TRBD2 (7 bases). Deletions cut 5 bases from V and 1 base from J, with 14 bases between. CDR3 length: 15 amino acids. CDR1 is LNHDA and CDR2 is SQIVND in the germline V gene (reference sequence). CDR3 sequence (DNA): TGTGCCAGTAGTCTTTGGGGGGGCCCCCAAGAGACCCAGTACTTC. Translated, it gives CASSLWGGPQETQYF.

This chain links TRBV5-1 with TRBJ2-3, with TRBD2 identical over 14 bases. The germline CDR1 and CDR2 sequences are SGHRS and YFSETQ. The CDR3 contains 15 residues. The V segment lost 4 bases and the J segment 6 bases; nucleotides outside the gene matches: 4. The CDR3, as DNA: TGCGCCAGCAGCCCGACTAGCGGGAGGGGCGATACGCAGTATTTT. This encodes CASSPTSGRGDTQYF.

This clone has just a few counts. The V call is TRBV25-1, the J call TRBJ1-1; D is uncertain. Germline CDR1 is MGHDK and CDR2 is SYGVNS. V lost 1 base and J lost 1, with 7 bases in between. The CDR3 runs to 14 residues. The CDR3 DNA reads as TGTGCCAGCAGTGAATTTCCCCCGAACACTGAAGCTTTCTTT. Protein product: CASSEFPPNTEAFF. Supplemented by reference TRBV25-1 and TRBJ1-1, the full variable domain reads EADIYQTPRYLVIGTGKKITLECSQTMGHDKMYWYQQDPGMELHLIHYSYGVNSTEKGDLSSESTVSRIRTEHFPLTLESARPSHTSQYLCASSEFPPNTEAFFGQGTRLTVV.

The chain uses TRBV5-1 and TRBJ1-2, with D uncertain. Trimming stripped 0 bases from V and 4 bases from J, with 13 bases between. This CDR3 is 15 amino acids long. Per germline, CDR1 SGHRS and CDR2 YFSETQ. The CDR3: CASSLAWDGAYGYTF. The CDR3 DNA follows: TGCGCCAGCAGCTTGGCCTGGGATGGCGCCTATGGCTACACCTTC. The variable domain in full, with the rest retrieved from reference TRBV5-1 and TRBJ1-2, is KAGVTQTPRYLIKTRGQQVTLSCSPISGHRSVSWYQQTPGQGLQFLFEYFSETQRNKGNFPGRFSGRQFSNSRSEMNVSTLELGDSALYLCASSLAWDGAYGYTFGSGTRLTVV.

The rearrangement links TRBV28 to TRBJ1-2; weak D call: TRBD1 (5 bases). CDR3 length equals 14 residues. The V end lost 5 bases, the J end lost 4 bases, and 14 bases lay between the germline ends. CDR1 and CDR2 from the germline V gene are MDHEN and SYDVKM. The CDR3 sequence: CASSIGTVLYGYTF. The CDR3 nucleotides read TGTGCCAGCAGTATAGGGACGGTGCTCTATGGCTACACCTTC.

This rearrangement joins TRBV4-3 to TRBJ1-2; maybe TRBD1 (6 bases). The CDR3 is 14 residues long. Germline CDR1 LGHNA, CDR2 YSLEER. V was trimmed by 3 bases and J by 4 bases, leaving 12 bases between them. DNA of the CDR3: TGCGCCAGCAGCCAGACAGGCGCCACCTATGGCTACACCTTC. This gives the protein CASSQTGATYGYTF.

The chain recombines TRBV19 with TRBJ2-1, with D perhaps matching TRBD1 (6 bases). With 5 bases removed from V and 7 bases from J, the gap between germline ends came to 12 bases. CDR3 length: 13 residues. Germline V CDR1 and CDR2: LNHDA, SQIVND (reference sequence). The CDR3 sequence: CASSVTRGNEQFF. CDR3 DNA: TGTGCCAGTAGTGTAACCAGGGGAAATGAGCAGTTCTTC.

The rearrangement joins TRBV7-2 to TRBJ1-1; the D is unclear. This CDR3 comprises 13 residues. Trimming removed 1 base from V and 6 bases from J, with 9 bases in between. Germline assignment: CDR1 SGHTA and CDR2 FQGNSA. CDR3 sequence reads: CASSLGRRAEAFF. CDR3 nucleotides: TGTGCCAGCAGCTTAGGAAGGAGGGCTGAAGCTTTCTTT.

This rearrangement joins TRBV11-2 to TRBJ2-1, with unresolved D. The CDR3 is 17 residues long. V was shortened by 1 base and J by 2 bases, with 15 bases between the two germline ends. Germline CDR1 is SGHAT and CDR2 is FQNNGV. DNA of the CDR3: TGTGCCAGCAGCTTAGGCCGGACGGTAATCACCTACAATGAGCAGTTCTTC. It is translated as CASSLGRTVITYNEQFF.